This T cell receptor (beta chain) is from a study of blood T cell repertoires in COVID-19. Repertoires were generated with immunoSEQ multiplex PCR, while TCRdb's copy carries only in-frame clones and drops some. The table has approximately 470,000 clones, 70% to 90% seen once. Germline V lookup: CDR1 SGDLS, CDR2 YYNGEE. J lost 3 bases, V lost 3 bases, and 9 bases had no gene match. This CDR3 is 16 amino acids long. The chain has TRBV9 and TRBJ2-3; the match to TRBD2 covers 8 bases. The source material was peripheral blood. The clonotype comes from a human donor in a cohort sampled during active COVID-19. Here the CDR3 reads CASSASAGAGTDTQYF. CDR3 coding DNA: TGTGCCAGCAGCGCATCAGCGGGAGCGGGGACAGATACGCAGTATTTT.